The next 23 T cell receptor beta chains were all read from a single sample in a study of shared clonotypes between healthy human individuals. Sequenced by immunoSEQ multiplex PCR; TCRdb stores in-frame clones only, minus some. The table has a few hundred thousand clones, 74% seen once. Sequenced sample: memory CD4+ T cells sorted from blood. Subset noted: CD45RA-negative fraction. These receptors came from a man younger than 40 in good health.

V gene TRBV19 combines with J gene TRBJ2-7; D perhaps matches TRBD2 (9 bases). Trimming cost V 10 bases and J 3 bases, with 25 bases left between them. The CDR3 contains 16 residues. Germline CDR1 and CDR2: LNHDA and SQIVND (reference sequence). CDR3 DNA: TGTGCCACCCTCCCCTCGGCTAGCGGGACAGGCTACGAGCAGTACTTC. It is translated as CATLPSASGTGYEQYF.

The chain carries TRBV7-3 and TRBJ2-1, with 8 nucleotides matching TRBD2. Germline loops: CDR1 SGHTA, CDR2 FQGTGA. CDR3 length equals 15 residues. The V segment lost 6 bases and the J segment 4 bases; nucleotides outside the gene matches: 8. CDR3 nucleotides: TGTGCCAGCAGTCCTCCGGGACTAGAATACAATGAGCAGTTCTTC. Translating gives CASSPPGLEYNEQFF. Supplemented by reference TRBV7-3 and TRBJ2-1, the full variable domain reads GAGVSQTPSNKVTEKGKYVELRCDPISGHTALYWYRQSLGQGPEFLIYFQGTGAADDSGLPNDRFFAVRPEGSVSTLKIQRTERGDSAVYLCASSPPGLEYNEQFFGPGTRLTVL.

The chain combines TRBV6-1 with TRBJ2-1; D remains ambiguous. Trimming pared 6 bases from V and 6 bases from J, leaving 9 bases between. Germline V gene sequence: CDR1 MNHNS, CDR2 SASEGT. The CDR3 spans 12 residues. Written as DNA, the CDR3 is TGTGCCAGCAGCACACAATTCAATGAGCAGTTCTTC. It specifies CASSTQFNEQFF.

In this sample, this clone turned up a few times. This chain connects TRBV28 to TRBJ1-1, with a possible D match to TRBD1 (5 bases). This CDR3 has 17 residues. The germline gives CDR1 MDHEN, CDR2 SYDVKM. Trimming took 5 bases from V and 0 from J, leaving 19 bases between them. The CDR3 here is CASSDRGFSDMNTEAFF. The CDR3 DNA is TGTGCCAGCAGTGATAGGGGCTTCTCGGATATGAACACTGAAGCTTTCTTT.

The CDR3 nucleotides read TGTGCCAGCAGCTCCTCAGGGACAGGGGGCGCTGACAACTATGGCTACACCTTC. Its protein is CASSSSGTGGADNYGYTF. This chain uses TRBV7-8 with TRBJ1-2; TRBD1 aligns across 12 bases. Germline assignment: CDR1 SGHVS and CDR2 FQNEAQ. This CDR3 is built from 18 residues. V was clipped by 4 bases and J by 2 bases; unmatched bases: 11.

Here the CDR3 reads CASSLGTSPKVTQYF. CDR3 bases: TGTGCCAGCAGCTTAGGGACTAGCCCCAAAGTGACCCAGTACTTC. The chain links TRBV11-3 to TRBJ2-5; 8 bases match TRBD2. The V gene's germline CDR1 is SGHNT and CDR2 YENEEA. With 1 base clipped from V and 7 bases from J, the junction kept 8 bases outside the gene matches. This CDR3 has 15 amino acids. Full variable domain (missing parts from reference TRBV11-3 and TRBJ2-5): EAGVVQSPRYKIIEKKQPVAFWCNPISGHNTLYWYLQNLGQGPELLIRYENEEAVDDSQLPKDRFSAERLKGVDSTLKIQPAELGDSAVYLCASSLGTSPKVTQYFGPGTRLLVL.

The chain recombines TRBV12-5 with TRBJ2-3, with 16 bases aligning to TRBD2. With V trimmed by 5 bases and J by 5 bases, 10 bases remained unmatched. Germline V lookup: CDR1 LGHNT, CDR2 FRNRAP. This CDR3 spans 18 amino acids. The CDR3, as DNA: TGTGCTAGTGGTCTCTCGGGACTAGCGGGAGGGGCTGTAGATACGCAGTATTTT. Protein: CASGLSGLAGGAVDTQYF.

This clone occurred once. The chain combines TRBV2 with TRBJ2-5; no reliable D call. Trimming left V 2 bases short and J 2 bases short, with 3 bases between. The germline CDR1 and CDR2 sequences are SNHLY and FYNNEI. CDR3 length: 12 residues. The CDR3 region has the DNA TGTGCCAGCAGTGAAATGCAAGAGACCCAGTACTTC. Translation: CASSEMQETQYF.

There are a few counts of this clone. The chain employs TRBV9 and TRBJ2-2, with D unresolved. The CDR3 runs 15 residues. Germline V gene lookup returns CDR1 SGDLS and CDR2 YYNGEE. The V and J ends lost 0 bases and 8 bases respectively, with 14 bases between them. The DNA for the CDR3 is TGTGCCAGCAGCGTAGGTAGAACGTCCCAGGGGGAGCTGTTTTTT. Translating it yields CASSVGRTSQGELFF.

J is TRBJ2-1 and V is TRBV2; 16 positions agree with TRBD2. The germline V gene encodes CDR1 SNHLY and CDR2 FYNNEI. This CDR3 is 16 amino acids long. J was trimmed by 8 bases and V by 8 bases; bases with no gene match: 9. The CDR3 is CASWELGLAGGDEQFF. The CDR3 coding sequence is TGTGCCAGCTGGGAACTGGGACTAGCGGGAGGGGATGAGCAGTTCTTC. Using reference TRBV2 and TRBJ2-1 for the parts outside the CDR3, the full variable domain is EPEVTQTPSHQVTQMGQEVILRCVPISNHLYFYWYRQILGQKVEFLVSFYNNEISEKSEIFDDQFSVERPDGSNFTLKIRSTKLEDSAMYFCASWELGLAGGDEQFFGPGTRLTVL.

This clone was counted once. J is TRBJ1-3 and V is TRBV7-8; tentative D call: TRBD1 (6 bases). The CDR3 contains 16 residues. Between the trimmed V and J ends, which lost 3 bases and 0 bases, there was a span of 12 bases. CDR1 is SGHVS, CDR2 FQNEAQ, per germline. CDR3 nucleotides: TGTGCCAGCAGCTTCGGGACACCTAGCTCTGGAAACACCATATATTTT. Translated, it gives CASSFGTPSSGNTIYF.

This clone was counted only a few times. The CDR3 nucleotides read TGTGCCAGCAGCGTAAACTACAATGAGCAGTTCTTC. Its protein product is CASSVNYNEQFF. J is TRBJ2-1 and V is TRBV9; the D is unclear. The CDR3 consists of 12 residues. V gave up 1 base and J gave up 3 bases, with 2 bases separating them. Per the germline V gene, CDR1 is SGDLS and CDR2 is YYNGEE.

In DNA, the CDR3 is TGCGCCAGCAGCGAGACGACAGTTAATGAGCAGTTCTTC. Translating it yields CASSETTVNEQFF. The gene calls are TRBV10-1 and TRBJ2-1; weak D call: TRBD1 (5 bases). Trimming stripped 6 bases from V and 7 bases from J, with 13 bases between. Germline CDR1 WNHNN, CDR2 SYGVQD (reference sequence). The CDR3 loop spans 13 amino acids.

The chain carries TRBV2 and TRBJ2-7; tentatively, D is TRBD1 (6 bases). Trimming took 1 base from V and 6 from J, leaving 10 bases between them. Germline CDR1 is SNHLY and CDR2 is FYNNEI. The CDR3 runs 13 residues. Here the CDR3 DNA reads TGTGCCAGCAGTGAAGTTACCAGGGGCGAGCAGTACTTC. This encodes CASSEVTRGEQYF. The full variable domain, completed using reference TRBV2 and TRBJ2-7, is EPEVTQTPSHQVTQMGQEVILRCVPISNHLYFYWYRQILGQKVEFLVSFYNNEISEKSEIFDDQFSVERPDGSNFTLKIRSTKLEDSAMYFCASSEVTRGEQYFGPGTRLTVT.

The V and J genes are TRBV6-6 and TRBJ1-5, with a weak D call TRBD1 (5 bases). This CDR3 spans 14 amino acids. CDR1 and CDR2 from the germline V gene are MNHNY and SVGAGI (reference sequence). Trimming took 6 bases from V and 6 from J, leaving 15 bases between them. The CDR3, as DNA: TGTGCCAGCAGCCCTACGACGGGGGGTCAGCCCCAGCATTTT. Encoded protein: CASSPTTGGQPQHF.

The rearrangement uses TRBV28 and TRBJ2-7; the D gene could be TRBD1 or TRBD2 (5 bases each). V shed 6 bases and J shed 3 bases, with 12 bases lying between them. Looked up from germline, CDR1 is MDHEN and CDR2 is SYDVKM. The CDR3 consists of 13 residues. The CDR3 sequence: CASSTQGDYEQYF. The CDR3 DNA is TGTGCCAGCAGCACGCAGGGAGACTACGAGCAGTACTTC. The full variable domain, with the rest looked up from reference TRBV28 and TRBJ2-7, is DVKVTQSSRYLVKRTGEKVFLECVQDMDHENMFWYRQDPGLGLRLIYFSYDVKMKEKGDIPEGYSVSREKKERFSLILESASTNQTSMYLCASSTQGDYEQYFGPGTRLTVT.

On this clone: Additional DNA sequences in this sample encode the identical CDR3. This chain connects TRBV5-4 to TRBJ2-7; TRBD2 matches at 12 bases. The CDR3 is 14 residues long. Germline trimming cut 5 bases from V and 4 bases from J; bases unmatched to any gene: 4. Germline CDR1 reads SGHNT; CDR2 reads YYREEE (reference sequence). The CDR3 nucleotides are TGTGCCAGCAGTAGACTAGCGGGAGATTACGAGCAGTACTTC. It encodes CASSRLAGDYEQYF.

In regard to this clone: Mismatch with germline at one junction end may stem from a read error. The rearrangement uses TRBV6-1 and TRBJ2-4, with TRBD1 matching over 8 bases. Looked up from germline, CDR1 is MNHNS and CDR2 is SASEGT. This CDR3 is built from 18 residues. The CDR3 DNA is TGTGCCAGCAGTGAAATCGGAACAGGGGGGACTGCCAAAACCATTCAGTACTTC. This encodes CASSEIGTGGTAKTIQYF.

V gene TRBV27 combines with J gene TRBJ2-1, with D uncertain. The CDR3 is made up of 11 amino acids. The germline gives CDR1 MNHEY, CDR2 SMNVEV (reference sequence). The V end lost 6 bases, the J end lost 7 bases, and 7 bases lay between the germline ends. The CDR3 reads CASRQQNEQFF. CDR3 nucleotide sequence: TGTGCCAGCAGGCAACAGAATGAGCAGTTCTTC.

CDR3 DNA: TGTGCCAGCAGTTGGGGGACTAGCGGGAGCGAGCAGTACTTC. Translation: CASSWGTSGSEQYF. The J gene is TRBJ2-7, the V gene TRBV27, with 14 nucleotides matching TRBD2. The length of the CDR3 is 14 residues. The germline V gene has CDR1 MNHEY and CDR2 SMNVEV (reference sequence). The trim removed 4 bases at V and 6 bases at J, leaving 2 bases unmatched.

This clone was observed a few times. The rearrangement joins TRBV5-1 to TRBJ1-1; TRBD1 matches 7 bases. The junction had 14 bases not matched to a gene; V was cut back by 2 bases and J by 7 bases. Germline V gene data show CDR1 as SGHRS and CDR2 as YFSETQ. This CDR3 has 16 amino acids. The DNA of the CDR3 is TGCGCCAGCAGCTTTGGCCTTCTAGGGGGCGGGGTTGAAGCTTTCTTT. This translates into CASSFGLLGGGVEAFF.

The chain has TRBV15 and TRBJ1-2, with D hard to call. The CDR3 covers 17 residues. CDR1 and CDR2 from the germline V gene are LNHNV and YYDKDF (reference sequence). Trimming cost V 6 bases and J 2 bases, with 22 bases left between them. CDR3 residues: CATRAMSSSNRNYGYTF. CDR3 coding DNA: TGTGCCACCAGAGCTATGAGTTCTTCGAATCGGAACTATGGCTACACCTTC.

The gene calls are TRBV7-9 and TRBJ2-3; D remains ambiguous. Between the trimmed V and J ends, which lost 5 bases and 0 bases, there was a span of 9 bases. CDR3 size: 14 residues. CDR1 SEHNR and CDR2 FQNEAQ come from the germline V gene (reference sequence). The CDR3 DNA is TGTGCCAGCAGCCAACCCACAAGCACAGATACGCAGTATTTT. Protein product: CASSQPTSTDTQYF. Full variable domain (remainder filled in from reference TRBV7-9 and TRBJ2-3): DTGVSQNPRHKITKRGQNVTFRCDPISEHNRLYWYRQTLGQGPEFLTYFQNEAQLEKSRLLSDRFSAERPKGSFSTLEIQRTEQGDSAMYLCASSQPTSTDTQYFGPGTRLTVL.